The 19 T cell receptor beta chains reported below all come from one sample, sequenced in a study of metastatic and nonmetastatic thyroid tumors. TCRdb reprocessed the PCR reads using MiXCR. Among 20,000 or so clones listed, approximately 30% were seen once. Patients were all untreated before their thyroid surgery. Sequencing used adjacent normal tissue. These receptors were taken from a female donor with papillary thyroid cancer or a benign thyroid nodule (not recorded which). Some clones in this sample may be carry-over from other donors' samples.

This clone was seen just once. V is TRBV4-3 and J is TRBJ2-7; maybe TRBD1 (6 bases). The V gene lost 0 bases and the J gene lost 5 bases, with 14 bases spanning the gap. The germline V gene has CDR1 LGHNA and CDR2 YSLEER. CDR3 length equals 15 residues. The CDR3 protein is CASSQEGARGDEQYF. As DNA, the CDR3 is TGCGCCAGCAGCCAAGAAGGGGCCAGGGGAGACGAGCAGTACTTC.

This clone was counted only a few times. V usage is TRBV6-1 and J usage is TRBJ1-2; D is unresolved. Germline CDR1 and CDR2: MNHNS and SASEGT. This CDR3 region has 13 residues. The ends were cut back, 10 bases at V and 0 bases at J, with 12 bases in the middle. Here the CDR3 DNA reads TGTGCCACCGCAGGTTTCCCTAACTATGGCTACACCTTC. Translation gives CATAGFPNYGYTF.

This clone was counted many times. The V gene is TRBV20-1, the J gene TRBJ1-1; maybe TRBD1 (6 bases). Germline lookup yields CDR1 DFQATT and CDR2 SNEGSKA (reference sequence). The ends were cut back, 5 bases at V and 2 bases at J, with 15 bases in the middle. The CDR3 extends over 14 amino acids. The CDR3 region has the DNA TGCAGTGCTGGGAAGGGGGGGATCAACACTGAAGCTTTCTTT. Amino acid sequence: CSAGKGGINTEAFF.

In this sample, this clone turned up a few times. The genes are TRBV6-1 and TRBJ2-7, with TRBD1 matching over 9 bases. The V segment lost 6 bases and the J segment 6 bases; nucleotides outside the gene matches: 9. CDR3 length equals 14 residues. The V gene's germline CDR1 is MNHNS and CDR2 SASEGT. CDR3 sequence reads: CASRPPGQGSEQYF. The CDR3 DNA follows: TGTGCCAGCAGGCCTCCGGGACAGGGAAGCGAGCAGTACTTC.

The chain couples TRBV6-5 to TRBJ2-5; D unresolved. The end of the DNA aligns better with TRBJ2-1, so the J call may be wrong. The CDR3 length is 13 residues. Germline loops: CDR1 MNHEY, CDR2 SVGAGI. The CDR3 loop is CASSYGLVNEQFF. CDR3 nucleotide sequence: TGTGCCAGCAGTTACGGTCTTGTCAATGAGCAGTTCTTC.

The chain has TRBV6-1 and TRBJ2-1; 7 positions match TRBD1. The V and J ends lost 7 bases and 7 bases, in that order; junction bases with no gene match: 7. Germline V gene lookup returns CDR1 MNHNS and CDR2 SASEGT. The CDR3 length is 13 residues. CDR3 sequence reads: CASTDRDQNEQFF. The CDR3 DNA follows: TGTGCCAGCACCGACAGGGACCAAAATGAGCAGTTCTTC.

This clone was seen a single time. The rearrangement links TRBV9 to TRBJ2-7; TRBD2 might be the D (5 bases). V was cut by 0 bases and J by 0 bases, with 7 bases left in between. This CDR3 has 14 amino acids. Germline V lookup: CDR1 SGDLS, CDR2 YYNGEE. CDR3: CASSVAEVSYEQYF. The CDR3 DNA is TGTGCCAGCAGCGTAGCGGAGGTCTCCTACGAGCAGTACTTC. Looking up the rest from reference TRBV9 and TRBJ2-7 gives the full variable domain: DSGVTQTPKHLITATGQRVTLRCSPRSGDLSVYWYQQSLDQGLQFLIQYYNGEERAKGNILERFSAQQFPDLHSELNLSSLELGDSALYFCASSVAEVSYEQYFGPGTRLTVT.

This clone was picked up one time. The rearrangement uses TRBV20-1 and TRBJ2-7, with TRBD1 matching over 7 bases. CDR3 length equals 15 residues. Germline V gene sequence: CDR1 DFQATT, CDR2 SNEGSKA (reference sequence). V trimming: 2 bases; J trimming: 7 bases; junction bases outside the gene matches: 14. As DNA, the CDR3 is TGCAGTGCTAGACCCGGGACAGCCAGGGCGGATGAGCAGTACTTC. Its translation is CSARPGTARADEQYF.

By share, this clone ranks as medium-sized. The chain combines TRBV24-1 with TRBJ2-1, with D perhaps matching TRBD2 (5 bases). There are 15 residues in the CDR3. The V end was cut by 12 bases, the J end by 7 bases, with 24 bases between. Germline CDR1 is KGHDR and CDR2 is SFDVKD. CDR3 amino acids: CASSGTGVNTNEQFF. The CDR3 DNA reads TGTGCCTCTTCGGGAACTGGGGTCAACACTAATGAGCAGTTCTTC.

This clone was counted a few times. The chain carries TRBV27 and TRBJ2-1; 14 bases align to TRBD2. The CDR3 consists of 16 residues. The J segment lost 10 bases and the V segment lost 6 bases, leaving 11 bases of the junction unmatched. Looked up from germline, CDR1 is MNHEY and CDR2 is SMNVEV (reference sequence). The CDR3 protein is CASRPWTSGRPPEQFF. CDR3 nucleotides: TGTGCCAGCAGGCCCTGGACTAGCGGGAGGCCGCCGGAGCAGTTCTTC.

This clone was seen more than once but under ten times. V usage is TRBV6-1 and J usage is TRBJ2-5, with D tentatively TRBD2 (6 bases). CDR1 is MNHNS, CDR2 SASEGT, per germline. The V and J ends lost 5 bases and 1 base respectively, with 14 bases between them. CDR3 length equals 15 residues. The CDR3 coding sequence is TGTGCCAGCAGTAAAGGAGGGCCACCCCAAGAGACCCAGTACTTC. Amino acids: CASSKGGPPQETQYF.

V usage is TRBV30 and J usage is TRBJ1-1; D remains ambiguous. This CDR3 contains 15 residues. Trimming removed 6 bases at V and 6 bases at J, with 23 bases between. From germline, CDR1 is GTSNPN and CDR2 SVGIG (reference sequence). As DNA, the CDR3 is TGTGCCTGTAGTATATCCCCTCTGACTCACGCTGAAGCTTTCTTT. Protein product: CACSISPLTHAEAFF.

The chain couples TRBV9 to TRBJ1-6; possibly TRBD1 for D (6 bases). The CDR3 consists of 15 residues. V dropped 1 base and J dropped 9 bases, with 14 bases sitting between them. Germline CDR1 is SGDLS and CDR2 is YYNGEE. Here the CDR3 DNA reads TGTGCCAGCAGCGTACTACAGGGAACGGGTTCACCCCTCCACTTT. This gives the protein CASSVLQGTGSPLHF.

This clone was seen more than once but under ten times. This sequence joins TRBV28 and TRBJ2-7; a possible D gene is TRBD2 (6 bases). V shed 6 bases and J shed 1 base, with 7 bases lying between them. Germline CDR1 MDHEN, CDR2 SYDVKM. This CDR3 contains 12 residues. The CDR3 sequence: CASRGTSYEQYF. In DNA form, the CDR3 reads TGTGCCAGCAGGGGGACTTCCTACGAGCAGTACTTC.

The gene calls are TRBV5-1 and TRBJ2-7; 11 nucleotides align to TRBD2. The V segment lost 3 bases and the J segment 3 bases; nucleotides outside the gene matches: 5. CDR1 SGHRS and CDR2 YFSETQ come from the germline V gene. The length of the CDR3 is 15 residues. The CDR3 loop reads CASSSLAGVDYEQYF. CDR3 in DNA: TGCGCCAGCAGCTCACTAGCGGGAGTGGACTACGAGCAGTACTTC.

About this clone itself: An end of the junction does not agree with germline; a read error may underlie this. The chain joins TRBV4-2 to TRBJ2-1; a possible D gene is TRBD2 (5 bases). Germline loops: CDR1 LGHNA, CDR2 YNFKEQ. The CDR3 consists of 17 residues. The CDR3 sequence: CAGSQDSPRGVRNEQFF. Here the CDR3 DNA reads TGTGCCGGCAGCCAAGATAGCCCCCGGGGAGTTCGGAATGAGCAGTTCTTC.

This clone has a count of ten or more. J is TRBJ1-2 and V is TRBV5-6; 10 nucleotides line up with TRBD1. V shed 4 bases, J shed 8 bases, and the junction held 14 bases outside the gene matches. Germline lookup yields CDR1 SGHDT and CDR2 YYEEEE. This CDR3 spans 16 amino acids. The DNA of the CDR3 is TGTGCCAGCAGCCGGAGGGGGACAGGGGAGTGGAAAGGCTACACCTTC. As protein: CASSRRGTGEWKGYTF.

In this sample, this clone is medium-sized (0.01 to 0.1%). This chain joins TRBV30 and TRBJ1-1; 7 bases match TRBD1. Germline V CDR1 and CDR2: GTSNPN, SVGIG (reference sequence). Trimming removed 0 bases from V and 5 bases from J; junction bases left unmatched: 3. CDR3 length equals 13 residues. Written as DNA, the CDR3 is TGTGCCTGGAGTGTCGGCAGGGGGACTGAAGCTTTCTTT. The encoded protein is CAWSVGRGTEAFF.

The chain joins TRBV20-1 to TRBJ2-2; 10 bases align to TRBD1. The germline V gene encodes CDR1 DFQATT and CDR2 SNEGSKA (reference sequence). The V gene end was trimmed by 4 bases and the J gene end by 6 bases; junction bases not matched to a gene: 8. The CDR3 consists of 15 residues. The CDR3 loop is CSATDRGQGAGELFF. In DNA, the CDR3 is TGCAGTGCTACAGACAGGGGGCAGGGGGCCGGGGAGCTGTTTTTT.